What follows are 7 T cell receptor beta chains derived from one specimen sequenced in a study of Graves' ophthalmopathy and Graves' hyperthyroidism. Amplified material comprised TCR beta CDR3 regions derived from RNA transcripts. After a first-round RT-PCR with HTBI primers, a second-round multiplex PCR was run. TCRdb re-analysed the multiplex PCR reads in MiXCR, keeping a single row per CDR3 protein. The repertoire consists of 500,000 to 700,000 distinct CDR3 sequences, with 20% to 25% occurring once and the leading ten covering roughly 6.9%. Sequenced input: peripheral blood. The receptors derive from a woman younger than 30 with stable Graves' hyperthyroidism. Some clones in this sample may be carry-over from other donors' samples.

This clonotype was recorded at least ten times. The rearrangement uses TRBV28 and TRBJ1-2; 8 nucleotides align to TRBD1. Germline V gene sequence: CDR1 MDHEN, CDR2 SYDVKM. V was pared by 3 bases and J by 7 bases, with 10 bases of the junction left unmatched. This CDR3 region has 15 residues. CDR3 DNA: TGTGCCAGCAGTTTTATCCAGGGGGCGCGACGTGGCTACACCTTC. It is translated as CASSFIQGARRGYTF.

The CDR3 sequence is CASSEAVTSYEQYF. The CDR3 DNA reads TGTGCCAGCTCTGAAGCGGTCACATCCTACGAGCAGTACTTC. V is TRBV18 and J is TRBJ2-7; D may be TRBD2 (5 bases). This CDR3 has 14 amino acids. The V end lost 6 bases, the J end lost 1 base, and 13 bases lay between the germline ends. Germline V lookup: CDR1 KGHSH, CDR2 LQKENI.

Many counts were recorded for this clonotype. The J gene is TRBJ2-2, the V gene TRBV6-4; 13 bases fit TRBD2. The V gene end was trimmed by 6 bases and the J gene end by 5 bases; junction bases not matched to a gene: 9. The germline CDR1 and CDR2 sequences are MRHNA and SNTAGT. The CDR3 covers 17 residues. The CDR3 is CASSTTSGRARTGELFF. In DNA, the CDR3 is TGTGCCAGCAGCACTACTAGCGGGAGGGCCAGGACCGGGGAGCTGTTTTTT.

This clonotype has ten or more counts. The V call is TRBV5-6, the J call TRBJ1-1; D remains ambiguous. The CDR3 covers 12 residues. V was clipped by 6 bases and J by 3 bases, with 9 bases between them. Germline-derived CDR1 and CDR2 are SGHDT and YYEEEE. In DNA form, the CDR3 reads TGTGCCAGCACCAGGAGGGACACTGAAGCTTTCTTT. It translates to CASTRRDTEAFF.

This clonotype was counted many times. In nucleotides, the CDR3 is TGCGCCAGCAGCCAACTGGGGGCGAGCTCCTACGAGCAGTACTTC. This sequence encodes CASSQLGASSYEQYF. The chain combines TRBV4-1 with TRBJ2-7; a possible D gene is TRBD1 (6 bases). V lost 2 bases to trimming and J lost 0 bases, with 11 bases between them. The CDR3 has 15 amino acids. Per the germline V gene, CDR1 is MGHRA and CDR2 is YSYEKL.

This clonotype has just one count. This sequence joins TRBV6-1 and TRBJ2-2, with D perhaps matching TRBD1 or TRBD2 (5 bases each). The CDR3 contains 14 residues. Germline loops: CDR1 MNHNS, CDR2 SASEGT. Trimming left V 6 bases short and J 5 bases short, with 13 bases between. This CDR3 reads CASRFPGPTGELFF. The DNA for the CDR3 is TGTGCCAGCAGGTTCCCGGGACCTACCGGGGAGCTGTTTTTT.

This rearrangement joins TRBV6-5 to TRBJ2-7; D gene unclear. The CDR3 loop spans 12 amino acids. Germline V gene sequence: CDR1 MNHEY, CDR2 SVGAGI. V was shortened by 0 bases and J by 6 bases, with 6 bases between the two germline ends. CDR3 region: CASSYSASEQYF. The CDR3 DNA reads TGTGCCAGCAGTTACTCGGCCTCCGAGCAGTACTTC.